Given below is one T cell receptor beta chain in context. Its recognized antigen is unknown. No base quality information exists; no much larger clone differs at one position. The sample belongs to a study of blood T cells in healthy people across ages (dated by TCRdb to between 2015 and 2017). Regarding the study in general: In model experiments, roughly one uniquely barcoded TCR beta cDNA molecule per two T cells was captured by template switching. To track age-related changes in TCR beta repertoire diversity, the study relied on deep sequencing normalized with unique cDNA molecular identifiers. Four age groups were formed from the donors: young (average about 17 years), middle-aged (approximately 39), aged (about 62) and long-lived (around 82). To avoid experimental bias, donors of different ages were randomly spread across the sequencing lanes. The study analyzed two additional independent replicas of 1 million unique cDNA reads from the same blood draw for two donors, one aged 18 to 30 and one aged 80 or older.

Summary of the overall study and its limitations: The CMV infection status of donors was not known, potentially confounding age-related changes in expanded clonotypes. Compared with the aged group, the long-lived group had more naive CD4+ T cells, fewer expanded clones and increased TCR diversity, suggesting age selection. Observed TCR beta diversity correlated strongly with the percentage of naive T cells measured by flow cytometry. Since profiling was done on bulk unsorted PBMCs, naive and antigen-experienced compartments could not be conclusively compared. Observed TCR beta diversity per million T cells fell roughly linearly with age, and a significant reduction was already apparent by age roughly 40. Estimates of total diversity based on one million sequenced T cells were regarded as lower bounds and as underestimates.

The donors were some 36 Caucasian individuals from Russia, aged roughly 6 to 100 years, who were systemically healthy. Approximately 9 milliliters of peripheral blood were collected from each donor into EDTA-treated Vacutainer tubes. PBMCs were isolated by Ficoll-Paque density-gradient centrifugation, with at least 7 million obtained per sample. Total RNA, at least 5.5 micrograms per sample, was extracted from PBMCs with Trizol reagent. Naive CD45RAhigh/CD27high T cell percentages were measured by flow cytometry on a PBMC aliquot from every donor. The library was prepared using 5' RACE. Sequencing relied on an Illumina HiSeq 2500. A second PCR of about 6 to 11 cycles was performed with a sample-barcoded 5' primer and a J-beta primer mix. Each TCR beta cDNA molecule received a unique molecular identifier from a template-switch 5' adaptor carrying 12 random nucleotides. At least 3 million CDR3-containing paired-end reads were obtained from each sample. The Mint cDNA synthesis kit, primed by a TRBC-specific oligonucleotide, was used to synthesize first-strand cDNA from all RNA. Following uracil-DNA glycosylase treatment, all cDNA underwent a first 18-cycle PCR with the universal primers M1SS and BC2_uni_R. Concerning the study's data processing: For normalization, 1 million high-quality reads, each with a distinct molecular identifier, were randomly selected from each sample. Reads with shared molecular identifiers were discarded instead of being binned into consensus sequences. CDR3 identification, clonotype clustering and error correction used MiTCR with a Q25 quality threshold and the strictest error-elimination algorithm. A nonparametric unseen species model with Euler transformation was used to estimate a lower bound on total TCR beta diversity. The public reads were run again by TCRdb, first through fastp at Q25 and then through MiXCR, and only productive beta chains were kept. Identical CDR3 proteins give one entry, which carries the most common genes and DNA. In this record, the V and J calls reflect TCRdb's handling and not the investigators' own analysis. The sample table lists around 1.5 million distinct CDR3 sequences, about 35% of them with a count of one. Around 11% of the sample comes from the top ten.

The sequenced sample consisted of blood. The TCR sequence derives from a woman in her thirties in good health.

The CDR3: CARMGTLSEQFF. The nucleotide sequence reads as follows: TGTGCCAGGATGGGGACACTATCGGAGCAGTTCTTC. The chain joins TRBV19 to TRBJ2-1, and TRBD1 may be the D gene, going by 6 matching bases. Relative to germline, V is 9 bases shorter and J is 10 bases shorter, with 16 bases between their ends. The CDR3, from cysteine to phenylalanine, totals 12 residues. Only CDR3 DNA remains: 36 bases, in frame from the first base. Sequences LNHDA (CDR1) and SQIVND (CDR2) are obtained from the germline V gene (reference sequence).